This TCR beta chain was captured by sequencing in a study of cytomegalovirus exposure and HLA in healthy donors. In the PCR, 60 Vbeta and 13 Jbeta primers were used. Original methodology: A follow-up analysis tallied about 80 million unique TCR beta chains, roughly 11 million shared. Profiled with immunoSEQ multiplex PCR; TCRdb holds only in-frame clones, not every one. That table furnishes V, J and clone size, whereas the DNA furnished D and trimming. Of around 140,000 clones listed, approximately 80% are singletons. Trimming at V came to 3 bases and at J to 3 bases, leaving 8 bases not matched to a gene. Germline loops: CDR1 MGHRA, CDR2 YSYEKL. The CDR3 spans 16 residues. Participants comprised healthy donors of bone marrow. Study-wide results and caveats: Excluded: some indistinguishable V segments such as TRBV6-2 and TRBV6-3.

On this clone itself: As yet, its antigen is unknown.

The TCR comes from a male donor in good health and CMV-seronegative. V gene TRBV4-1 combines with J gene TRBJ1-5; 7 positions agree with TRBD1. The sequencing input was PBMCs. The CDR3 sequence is CASSQELQGINQPQHF. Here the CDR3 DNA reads TGCGCCAGCAGCCAGGAATTACAGGGGATCAATCAGCCCCAGCATTTT.